The rows below give T cell receptor beta chains drawn from one sample of a study of CXCR3-negative and CXCR3-positive naive CD8 T cells. TCRdb reprocessed the 5' RACE reads; each CDR3 protein has one entry and no DNA is given. Its listing shows about 60,000 distinct CDR3 sequences. Sequencing was performed on naive CXCR3+ CD8+ T cells from blood. These receptors were taken from a human donor in good health. Some clones in this sample may be carry-over from other donors' samples. CDR3s include the opening cysteine and the closing phenylalanine or tryptophan. The order of the fields is J gene, V gene, CDR3 protein.

j_call: TRBJ2-1; v_call: TRBV15; cdr3_aa: CATYRTSGGAGEQFF
j_call: TRBJ2-1; v_call: TRBV28; cdr3_aa: CASSASGSPVYNEQFF
j_call: TRBJ2-7; v_call: TRBV5-1; cdr3_aa: CASSFEAGGEQYF
j_call: TRBJ2-2; v_call: TRBV12-5; cdr3_aa: CASGLTQGVTYTGELFF
j_call: TRBJ1-6; v_call: TRBV9; cdr3_aa: CASSVWGSYNSPLHF
j_call: TRBJ2-7; v_call: TRBV11-2; cdr3_aa: CASSLERAGGSYEQYF
j_call: TRBJ2-1; v_call: TRBV29-1; cdr3_aa: CSVDQATYNEQFF
j_call: TRBJ1-1; v_call: TRBV9; cdr3_aa: CASSVGRGRMNTEAFF
j_call: TRBJ2-7; v_call: TRBV18; cdr3_aa: CASSPYRGSHEQYF
j_call: TRBJ2-7; v_call: TRBV5-1; cdr3_aa: CASSSSEAGPLYEQYF
j_call: TRBJ1-4; v_call: TRBV14; cdr3_aa: CASSRPNEKLFF
j_call: TRBJ2-7; v_call: TRBV29-1; cdr3_aa: CSATWGVWEQYF
j_call: TRBJ1-1; v_call: TRBV29-1; cdr3_aa: CSVEMWTGELNTEAFF
j_call: TRBJ2-3; v_call: TRBV5-1; cdr3_aa: CASSGTSSTTDTQYF
j_call: TRBJ2-1; v_call: TRBV19; cdr3_aa: CASRPSGGANDEQFF
j_call: TRBJ1-1; v_call: TRBV20-1; cdr3_aa: CSARGDRDFEAFF
j_call: TRBJ2-7; v_call: TRBV9; cdr3_aa: CASSVDTAQSDEQYF
j_call: TRBJ2-3; v_call: TRBV6-6; cdr3_aa: CASSQDGLDTDTQYF
j_call: TRBJ2-7; v_call: TRBV29-1; cdr3_aa: CSVTGPGGEQYF
j_call: TRBJ1-4; v_call: TRBV28; cdr3_aa: CASRTQGWEKLFF
j_call: TRBJ1-3; v_call: TRBV29-1; cdr3_aa: CSVEMPNSGNTIYF
j_call: TRBJ2-1; v_call: TRBV3-1; cdr3_aa: CASSQFGTGGNEQFF
j_call: TRBJ2-7; v_call: TRBV7-6; cdr3_aa: CASSQVASYEQYF
j_call: TRBJ2-7; v_call: TRBV6-2/TRBV6-3; cdr3_aa: CASSRVTYEQYF
j_call: TRBJ2-3; v_call: TRBV6-4; cdr3_aa: CASSVQGEATDTQYF
j_call: TRBJ2-1; v_call: TRBV4-3; cdr3_aa: CASSQGASGGSSYNEQFF
j_call: TRBJ1-1; v_call: TRBV7-3; cdr3_aa: CASSSDLGTEAFF
j_call: TRBJ2-1; v_call: TRBV4-3; cdr3_aa: CASSQMTGGSYNEQFF
j_call: TRBJ1-1; v_call: TRBV4-3; cdr3_aa: CASSQDVEGSTEAFF
j_call: TRBJ2-7; v_call: TRBV7-9; cdr3_aa: CASSSGTGQSYEQYF
j_call: TRBJ2-2; v_call: TRBV27; cdr3_aa: CASSPDRNTAELFF
j_call: TRBJ1-1; v_call: TRBV28; cdr3_aa: CASRIQGALTEAFF
j_call: TRBJ2-1; v_call: TRBV28; cdr3_aa: CASSLPSEGAEQFF
j_call: TRBJ2-3; v_call: TRBV29-1; cdr3_aa: CSAPGTGGTDTQYF
j_call: TRBJ1-4; v_call: TRBV20-1; cdr3_aa: CSARQENEKLFF
j_call: TRBJ1-1; v_call: TRBV27; cdr3_aa: CASSQRGAEAFF
j_call: TRBJ2-5; v_call: TRBV29-1; cdr3_aa: CSVDHRGETQYF
j_call: TRBJ2-2; v_call: TRBV3-1; cdr3_aa: CASSQGGRELFF
j_call: TRBJ2-3; v_call: TRBV6-2/TRBV6-3; cdr3_aa: CASSYRRERTDTQYF
j_call: TRBJ2-7; v_call: TRBV7-9; cdr3_aa: CASSYFEGSYEQYF